This T cell receptor (beta chain) was identified in a study of T cell responses to AZD1222 COVID-19 vaccine. The data were produced by immunoSEQ multiplex PCR, yet TCRdb's version contains in-frame clones alone and is incomplete. The sample includes 110,000 to 150,000 clones, about 91% seen only once; the top ten take around 5%. V lost 7 bases to trimming and J lost 5 bases, with 18 bases between them. The CDR3 has 15 residues. Germline CDR1 is LNHDA and CDR2 is SQIVND (reference sequence). The source was peripheral blood, collected on day 0 of AZD1222 vaccination. This clonotype was sampled from an adult in good health. The gene calls are TRBV19 and TRBJ1-5; D is perhaps TRBD1 (6 bases). The CDR3 is CASNPLDRTHQPQHF. For the CDR3, the DNA is TGTGCCAGTAATCCCCTGGACAGAACCCATCAGCCCCAGCATTTT.